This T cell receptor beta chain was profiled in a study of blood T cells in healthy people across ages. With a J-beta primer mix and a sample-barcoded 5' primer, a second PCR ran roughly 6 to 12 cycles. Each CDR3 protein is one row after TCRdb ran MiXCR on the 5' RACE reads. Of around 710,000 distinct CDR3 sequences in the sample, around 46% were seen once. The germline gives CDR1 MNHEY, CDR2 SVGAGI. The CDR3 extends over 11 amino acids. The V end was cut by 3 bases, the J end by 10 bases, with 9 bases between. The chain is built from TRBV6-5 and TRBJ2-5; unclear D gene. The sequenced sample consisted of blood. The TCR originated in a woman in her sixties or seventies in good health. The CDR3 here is CASSYQKIQYF. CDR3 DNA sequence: TGTGCCAGCAGTTATCAGAAGATCCAGTACTTC.